A selection of T cell receptor beta chains follows, all from one sample in a study of control samples from healthy donors and cancer patients. Here immunoSEQ multiplex PCR was the method, and the copy in TCRdb shows in-frame clones only, minus some. The sample lists tens of thousands of clones, over 85% seen once, with 1.6% in the top ten. The material sequenced was PBMCs. Every receptor here comes from a man aged 35-49 years with colorectal cancer. CDR3s include the opening cysteine and the closing phenylalanine or tryptophan. D genes are given only for firm matches. The size field is filled for only some rows; it gives once, few, many or a size class.

V	J	size	length	D	DNA	CDR3
TRBV28	TRBJ1-5	NA	15	TRBD1	TGTGCCAGCAGTTTGGTAGGACAGGATAATCAGCCCCAGCATTTT	CASSLVGQDNQPQHF
TRBV19	TRBJ1-5	NA	13	NA	TGTGCCAGTAGTATAGGTTCGCGGTGGCCCCAGCATTTT	CASSIGSRWPQHF
TRBV6-6	TRBJ1-1	NA	15	TRBD1	TGTGCCAGCAGTACAATTAGGACAGGGAACACTGAAGCTTTCTTT	CASSTIRTGNTEAFF
TRBV7-9	TRBJ2-4	NA	15	NA	TGTGCCAGCAGCCTGACAGTCCTTTCCAAAAACATTCAGTACTTC	CASSLTVLSKNIQYF
TRBV12-3/TRBV12-4	TRBJ1-4	NA	12	TRBD1	TGTGCCAGCAGTTCCCGGACAGGTAGACTGTTTTTT	CASSSRTGRLFF
TRBV27	TRBJ1-1	NA	12	NA	TGTGCCAGCTGGGTGTGGGGCACTGAAGCTTTCTTT	CASWVWGTEAFF
TRBV18	TRBJ1-2	NA	14	NA	TGTGCCAGCTCAGCATATGTAGAGGGTGATGGCTACACCTTC	CASSAYVEGDGYTF
TRBV6-5	TRBJ1-1	once	12	NA	TGTGCCAGCAGCCCCGGGTGGGCTGAAGCTTTCTTT	CASSPGWAEAFF
TRBV7-9	TRBJ1-1	NA	14	NA	TGTGCCAGCAGCTTGGATTCGAGTTACCCTGAAGCTTTCTTT	CASSLDSSYPEAFF
TRBV5-1	TRBJ2-1	NA	16	TRBD2	TGCGCCAGCAGCTTGGTAGCGGGAGTGGGTTACAATGAGCAGTTCTTC	CASSLVAGVGYNEQFF
TRBV12-3/TRBV12-4	TRBJ2-4	NA	13	TRBD1	TGTGCCAGCAGTCGACAGGGGGCCCACATTCAGTACTTC	CASSRQGAHIQYF
TRBV27	TRBJ2-2	NA	12	NA	TGTGCCAGCAGTTTTTATACCGGGGAGCTGTTTTTT	CASSFYTGELFF
TRBV19	TRBJ1-5	NA	15	NA	TGTGCCAGTACCGAGGGGAGGATACCCAATCAGCCCCAGCATTTT	CASTEGRIPNQPQHF
TRBV4-3	TRBJ2-7	NA	15	NA	TGCGCCAGCAGCCAAGATCGGTGGGCATCCTACGAGCAGTACTTC	CASSQDRWASYEQYF
TRBV10-1	TRBJ2-5	NA	15	NA	TGCGCCAGCAGTCTCGTCCCGGGACCTCAAGAGACCCAGTACTTC	CASSLVPGPQETQYF
TRBV4-1	TRBJ2-7	NA	16	TRBD2	TGCGCCAGCAGCCAAGAGTCTAGCGGGAGTTTGTACGAGCAGTACTTC	CASSQESSGSLYEQYF
TRBV19	TRBJ2-6	NA	19	TRBD2	TGTGCCAGTCACGTCAGCGGGGCCCTCCCCCTCTCTGGGGCCAACGTCCTGACTTTC	CASHVSGALPLSGANVLTF
TRBV6-6	TRBJ2-7	NA	14	TRBD2	TGTGCCAGCAGCCCTGGCGGGAGCTTCGACGAGCAGTACTTC	CASSPGGSFDEQYF
TRBV5-1	TRBJ2-7	NA	15	TRBD2	TGCGCCAGCAGCTCGTCGGGTAGCGGGACCTACGAGCAGTACTTC	CASSSSGSGTYEQYF
TRBV21-1	TRBJ1-1	once	17	NA	TGTGCCAGCAGCAGAAAAAGCCAGACTTATCCCAACACTGAAGCTTTCTTT	CASSRKSQTYPNTEAFF
TRBV27	TRBJ2-7	NA	13	NA	TGTGCCAGCAGTCCCCAGACTAGAAGCGAGCAGTACTTC	CASSPQTRSEQYF
TRBV27	TRBJ2-3	few	12	NA	TGTGCCAGCAGTCGCGGCACAGATACGCAGTATTTT	CASSRGTDTQYF
TRBV11-2	TRBJ2-7	NA	14	TRBD2	TGTGCCAGCAGCCCGACTAGCGGGAGCTACGAGCAGTACTTC	CASSPTSGSYEQYF
TRBV4-3	TRBJ2-2	NA	18	NA	TGCGCCAGCAGCCAAGATGGAGGTTGGGGAACCAACACCGGGGAGCTGTTTTTT	CASSQDGGWGTNTGELFF
TRBV29-1	TRBJ2-7	NA	13	TRBD1	TGCAGCGTTGGTGTAGGACAGGGCTACGAGCAGTACTTC	CSVGVGQGYEQYF
TRBV19	TRBJ2-7	NA	13	TRBD1	TGTGCCAGTAACGCAGGGGGTTCAGACGAGCAGTACTTC	CASNAGGSDEQYF
TRBV13	TRBJ2-7	NA	16	NA	TGTGCCAGCAGCAACCGGGACATAGATACATCCTACGAGCAGTACTTC	CASSNRDIDTSYEQYF
TRBV4-1	TRBJ2-3	NA	16	TRBD2	TGCGCCAGCAGCTTGGTAGCGGGAGTTAGCACAGATACGCAGTATTTT	CASSLVAGVSTDTQYF
TRBV6-5	TRBJ1-4	NA	12	NA	TGTGCCAGCAGAAAAGGCGGTGAAAAACTGTTTTTT	CASRKGGEKLFF
TRBV12-3/TRBV12-4	TRBJ1-5	NA	13	NA	TGTGCCAGCAGTTTTTCGAGCAATCAGCCCCAGCATTTT	CASSFSSNQPQHF
TRBV11-2	TRBJ1-4	NA	14	NA	TGTGCCAGCAGCTCTCGACAGGTTAATGAAAAACTGTTTTTT	CASSSRQVNEKLFF
TRBV6-5	TRBJ1-4	NA	13	NA	TGTGCCAGCCTTGGGGGCCAGAATGAAAAACTGTTTTTT	CASLGGQNEKLFF
TRBV7-2	TRBJ2-3	NA	16	NA	TGTGCCAGCAGCTTATCAACGGGAGCAAGCACAGATACGCAGTATTTT	CASSLSTGASTDTQYF
TRBV5-1	TRBJ2-1	NA	14	NA	TGCGCCAGCAGTTCCGGGACTTCCGGGAGTGAGCAGTTCTTC	CASSSGTSGSEQFF
TRBV5-1	TRBJ1-1	NA	14	NA	TGCGCCAGCAGCTCCTCGGAGGGTCGGACTGAAGCTTTCTTT	CASSSSEGRTEAFF
TRBV7-2	TRBJ2-7	NA	12	NA	TGTGCCAGCAGCCCGACTCTGGGCGAGCAGTACTTC	CASSPTLGEQYF
TRBV18	TRBJ1-1	NA	13	NA	TGTGCCAGCTCGGTGATCCGGGGAACTGAAGCTTTCTTT	CASSVIRGTEAFF
TRBV27	TRBJ2-2	NA	18	NA	TGTGCCTCAACAGCAATTGCCCGGGCCGAGACGAACACCGGGGAGCTGTTTTTT	CASTAIARAETNTGELFF
TRBV9	TRBJ1-1	NA	14	TRBD1	TGTGCCAGCAGCCCTCACAGGGGAGGCACTGAAGCTTTCTTT	CASSPHRGGTEAFF
TRBV24-1	TRBJ2-1	once	17	TRBD2	TGTGCCACCAGTGCAAAAGGGGAGGGACTTGGAGACAATGAGCAGTTCTTC	CATSAKGEGLGDNEQFF
TRBV6-5	TRBJ2-7	NA	15	NA	TGTGCCAGCAGGGAGATGAAGGGAGGCACCTACGAGCAGTACTTC	CASREMKGGTYEQYF
TRBV28	TRBJ1-4	NA	14	TRBD1	TGTGCCAGCAGTGTGCAGGGGGCTAATGAAAAACTGTTTTTT	CASSVQGANEKLFF
TRBV5-1	TRBJ1-4	NA	11	TRBD1	TGCGCCAGCAGACAGGGGGAAAAACTGTTTTTT	CASRQGEKLFF
TRBV2	TRBJ2-3	NA	14	TRBD2	TGTGCCAGCTTTGCGGGAGGGGGCACAGATACGCAGTATTTT	CASFAGGGTDTQYF
TRBV4-1	TRBJ1-5	NA	14	NA	TGCGCCAGCAGCCAAGTTAGGGGCAATCAGCCCCAGCATTTT	CASSQVRGNQPQHF
TRBV21-1	TRBJ2-2	few	17	NA	TGTGCCAGCCCCCAAAAGGATCCGGGGGCGCCGGACGGGGAGCTGTTTTTT	CASPQKDPGAPDGELFF